This TCR beta chain originates from a study of blood T cell repertoires in COVID-19. The CDR3 is 14 amino acids. Per the germline V gene, CDR1 is SGHNT and CDR2 is YYREEE (reference sequence). Trimming at V came to 1 base and at J to 6 bases, leaving 3 bases not matched to a gene. TCRdb's table, derived via immunoSEQ multiplex PCR, lists solely in-frame clones and lacks some. This table holds roughly 290,000 clones, about 80% found once. The clonotype was recovered from a person aged 65 to 85 with COVID-19, enrolled during active disease. Input material: peripheral blood. The chain carries TRBV5-4 and TRBJ2-7, with TRBD2 matching over 11 bases. CDR3 in amino acids: CASSLSSGGIEQYF. The CDR3 DNA is TGTGCCAGCAGCTTGTCTAGCGGGGGGATCGAGCAGTACTTC.